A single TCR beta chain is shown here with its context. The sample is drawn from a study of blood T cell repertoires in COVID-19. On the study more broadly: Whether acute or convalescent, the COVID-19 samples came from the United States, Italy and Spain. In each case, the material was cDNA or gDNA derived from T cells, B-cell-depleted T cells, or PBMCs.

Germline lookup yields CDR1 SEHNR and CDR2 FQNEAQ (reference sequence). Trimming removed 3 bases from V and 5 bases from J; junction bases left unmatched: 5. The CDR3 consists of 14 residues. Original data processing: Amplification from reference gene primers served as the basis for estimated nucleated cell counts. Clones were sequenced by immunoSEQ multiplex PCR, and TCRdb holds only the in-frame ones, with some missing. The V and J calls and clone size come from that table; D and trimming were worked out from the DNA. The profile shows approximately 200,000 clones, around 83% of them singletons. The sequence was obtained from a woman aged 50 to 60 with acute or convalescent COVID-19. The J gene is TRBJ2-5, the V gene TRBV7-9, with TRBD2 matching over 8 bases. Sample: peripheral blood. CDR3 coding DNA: TGTGCCAGCAGCTTGAGCGGGGGCTGGGAGACCCAGTACTTC. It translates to CASSLSGGWETQYF.